Listed here are 13 T cell receptor beta chains from one sample, sequenced in a study of graft-versus-host responses after intestinal transplantation. TCRdb keeps only in-frame clones here, not all; method: immunoSEQ multiplex PCR. The sample holds over 15,000 clones, more than 75% seen once. Specimen: PBMCs, collected around 230 days after intestinal transplant. Receptor source: a human patient who received an intestinal transplant, so some T cells may come from the graft donor.

This chain uses TRBV12-5 with TRBJ1-5, with 9 bases aligning to TRBD1. V was pared by 7 bases and J by 0 bases, with 7 bases of the junction left unmatched. From germline, CDR1 is LGHNT and CDR2 FRNRAP. The length of the CDR3 is 16 residues. DNA for the CDR3: TGTGCTAGTGCTCGGGACAGGGAGACTAGCAATCAGCCCCAGCATTTT. Translation: CASARDRETSNQPQHF.

The gene calls are TRBV11-2 and TRBJ2-1, with 8 bases fitting TRBD2. Germline CDR1 and CDR2: SGHAT and FQNNGV. Trimming took 5 bases from V and 3 from J; bases not matched to a gene: 9. The CDR3 totals 16 residues. CDR3 amino acids: CASSPLAGGVYNEQFF. The CDR3 coding sequence is TGTGCCAGCAGCCCCCTTGCGGGGGGCGTCTACAATGAGCAGTTCTTC.

The rearrangement links TRBV4-1 to TRBJ2-1; either TRBD1 or TRBD2 may fit D (5 bases each). Trimming left V 3 bases short and J 6 bases short, with 24 bases between. This CDR3 has 18 residues. The germline V gene encodes CDR1 MGHRA and CDR2 YSYEKL. The CDR3 nucleotides read TGCGCCAGCAGCCAGGCGGTAGGGGACGTGCCTGCCCGCAATGAGCAGTTCTTC. Its translation is CASSQAVGDVPARNEQFF.

The CDR3 loop reads CASSARQGNYGYTF. As DNA, the CDR3 is TGTGCCAGCTCAGCCCGACAGGGTAACTATGGCTACACCTTC. The V and J genes are TRBV18 and TRBJ1-2; 7 bases map to TRBD1. The CDR3 loop spans 14 amino acids. V trimming: 5 bases; J trimming: 1 base; junction bases outside the gene matches: 4. Germline lookup yields CDR1 KGHSH and CDR2 LQKENI.

A single count supports this clone. The genes are TRBV11-3 and TRBJ1-1, with TRBD1 matching 7 bases. This CDR3 is built from 13 residues. Trimming took 5 bases from V and 6 from J; bases not matched to a gene: 6. Germline V gene data show CDR1 as SGHNT and CDR2 as YENEEA. The chain's CDR3 is CASSATGLPEAFF. DNA for the CDR3: TGTGCCAGCAGCGCGACAGGGCTTCCTGAAGCTTTCTTT.

The chain carries TRBV6-1 and TRBJ2-7; 7 bases align to TRBD2. Trimming cost V 1 base and J 9 bases; bases outside gene matches: 0. Germline lookup yields CDR1 MNHNS and CDR2 SASEGT. CDR3 length: 11 residues. CDR3 coding DNA: TGTGCCAGCAGTGAAGGGGGGGGGCAGTACTTC. The encoded protein is CASSEGGGQYF.

The V gene is TRBV27, the J gene TRBJ2-3; 9 nucleotides agree with TRBD2. The length of the CDR3 is 15 residues. CDR1 is MNHEY and CDR2 is SMNVEV in the germline V gene (reference sequence). The J segment lost 8 bases and the V segment lost 3 bases, leaving 9 bases of the junction unmatched. In DNA, the CDR3 is TGTGCCAGCAGTTTGACTAGCGGCCTCCCGGGTACGCAGTATTTT. Translation gives CASSLTSGLPGTQYF.

This chain uses TRBV6-1 with TRBJ2-7; D unresolved. V lost 2 bases, J lost 3 bases, and 8 bases lay in between. The V gene's germline CDR1 is MNHNS and CDR2 SASEGT. CDR3 length equals 13 residues. CDR3 amino acids: CASSEIQSYEQYF. CDR3 nucleotides: TGTGCCAGCAGTGAAATTCAGAGCTACGAGCAGTACTTC.

The chain couples TRBV11-2 to TRBJ1-2; D not resolved. V lost 6 bases and J 4 bases, leaving 12 bases between the germline ends. The CDR3 totals 13 residues. Looked up from germline, CDR1 is SGHAT and CDR2 is FQNNGV. The CDR3 loop reads CASSSTGIYGYTF. The CDR3 nucleotides are TGTGCCAGCAGTAGTACGGGGATCTATGGCTACACCTTC.

This clone has a handful of counts. The rearrangement links TRBV6-5 to TRBJ2-5, with a weak D call TRBD1 (5 bases). This CDR3 contains 15 residues. V was shortened by 0 bases and J by 5 bases, with 13 bases between the two germline ends. The germline V gene has CDR1 MNHEY and CDR2 SVGAGI. The CDR3 DNA is TGTGCCAGCAGTTACTCGGGCAGGGTTCAGGAGACCCAGTACTTC. This codes for CASSYSGRVQETQYF.

The CDR3 reads CASSVGGRLSSEQYF. In nucleotides, the CDR3 is TGTGCCAGCAGCGTAGGCGGACGCCTTAGTAGCGAGCAGTACTTC. V is TRBV9 and J is TRBJ2-7; D is ambiguous. Per the germline V gene, CDR1 is SGDLS and CDR2 is YYNGEE. The CDR3 consists of 15 residues. The V gene lost 0 bases and the J gene lost 6 bases, with 16 bases spanning the gap.

The chain uses TRBV6-5 and TRBJ2-1; the match to TRBD2 covers 8 bases. V was pared by 2 bases and J by 4 bases, with 4 bases of the junction left unmatched. Germline-derived CDR1 and CDR2 are MNHEY and SVGAGI. This CDR3 spans 15 amino acids. DNA of the CDR3: TGTGCCAGCAGTTACGGGACTAGACCTTACAATGAGCAGTTCTTC. Translation: CASSYGTRPYNEQFF.

The genes are TRBV6-1 and TRBJ1-5; D unresolved. Germline-derived CDR1 and CDR2 are MNHNS and SASEGT. The CDR3 has 17 residues. V lost 1 base and J lost 5, with 18 bases in between. The CDR3 coding sequence is TGTGCCAGCAGTGAAGAAGCCGGCCAACCTTTCGATCAGCCCCAGCATTTT. Residues: CASSEEAGQPFDQPQHF.